The present entry profiles one TCR beta chain with its context. This sample also contains other DNA sequences that code for the same CDR3. What the recovered Cohort 3 donors had was two negative PCRs, clearance, or symptom resolution. Only in-frame clones appear in the TCRdb table, and some are missing; sequencing was by immunoSEQ multiplex PCR. There are 150,000 to 200,000 clones in the sample; 89% occur only once, and roughly 0.77% lies in the top ten. The sample comes from a study of blood T cell repertoires in COVID-19. V was shortened by 3 bases and J by 8 bases, with 10 bases between the two germline ends. Germline CDR1 is SEHNR and CDR2 is FQNEAQ (reference sequence). The CDR3 extends over 12 amino acids.

This sequence originates from a woman aged 18-29 years who had recovered from COVID-19. Sequenced: PBMCs or T cells enriched from blood (not recorded which). V usage is TRBV7-9 and J usage is TRBJ1-1; a weak D match, TRBD1 (6 bases). CDR3 DNA: TGTGCCAGCAGCTTGGGCACAGGGGAAGCTTTCTTT. Its translation is CASSLGTGEAFF.